This TCR beta chain was identified during a study of T cells in women clearing cervical HPV infection (dated by TCRdb to the late 2010s). Notes on the research overall: The cases were 25 to 30 women with histologically confirmed HPV16-related CIN3 or worse, and 2 of those women had invasive cancers. Controls were approximately 25 women whose single incident HPV16 infection cleared within 12 months without precancer or cancer developing. Blood from cases was collected at the visit where the lesion was first found, while blood from controls was collected once the infection could no longer be detected. Among cases, blood sampling came a median of 149 days after lesion detection, with an interquartile range of about 90 to 220 days. Since HLA typing was available for only a few women, HLA type could not be ruled out as a confounder. Nested within Costa Rica's Guanacaste HPV Natural History Study, an exploratory proof-of-principle case-control study compared TCR repertoires across cervical HPV16 outcomes. Cases and controls were matched on age within five years and on year of sample collection. Median age was about 35 years in cases versus roughly 40 in controls, and baseline characteristics did not differ significantly. The parent cohort enrolled 10,049 women aged 18 or older in Guanacaste, Costa Rica, in 1993 to 1994 and followed the women for six to eight years. As quality controls, five blinded duplicates were added to each group, bringing the total to roughly 60 samples made up of around 50 participants and some ten replicates.

Every participant had a single incident cervical HPV16 infection, and prevalent HPV16 infections were excluded. Cervical HPV DNA was detected with MY09/MY11 PCR, and genotyping was done by dot-blot hybridization. Roughly 15 mL of heparinized blood were centrifuged, and the buffy coat was aliquoted, frozen at -30°C, then stored at -80°C. QIAGEN kits were used to extract genomic DNA from the buffy coat specimens. Concerning this clone itself: Its antigen is currently not known. The sequence runs out 3 residues before the end of the CDR3; the remainder is reconstructed from the germline J gene.

What the work shows at the level of the full study, not this receptor alone: Lower TRBV6-7 relative abundance was observed in cases than in controls (approximately 0.1% versus 0.17%; Bonferroni P = 0.0008). T-cell numbers per sample were unknown, so richness differences could reflect varying T-cell content rather than repertoire biology. CIN3+ cases had significantly higher TCR repertoire richness than controls across sequencing depths, but evenness did not differ between the groups. Because of the cross-sectional design, the study could not determine whether the associations came before infection or resulted from infection, and neither effector/memory subsets nor HPV-specific T cells were isolated. Random forest classifiers that combined richness and V gene abundances separated cases from controls with an estimated AUC of around 0.87.

CDR1 and CDR2, looked up from the germline V gene, are KGHSY and FQNENV. Trimming removed 2 bases from V and 6 bases from J, leaving 12 bases between the germline ends. The CDR3 covers 14 residues, taking in both the cysteine and the phenylalanine. Part of the CDR3 DNA is given, 33 bases translated from base 1. Using the immunoSEQ assay, multiplex PCR amplified TCR beta CDR3 regions from an average of approximately 1,100 ng of genomic DNA per sample. To correct primer bias, the assay used a complete synthetic TCR repertoire to set an amplification baseline. The amplicons were sequenced using the Illumina platform. From the authors' description of their analysis: Error correction of the sequences involved clustering with frequency ratios plus a modified nearest-neighbor algorithm, after which the sequences were analyzed in the immunoSEQ Analyzer using IMGT gene definitions. TCR richness and evenness were averaged over 20 rarefaction repeats at each rarefaction depth, excluding samples with fewer sequences than the depth. Wilcoxon rank sum tests with FDR correction were used to compare V, D and J gene relative abundances between the groups. Blinded duplicates gave an intraclass correlation of around 96% for TCR richness and an average of roughly 76% across some 62 gene segments. TCRdb took over this immuneACCESS table, retaining in-frame rearrangements with V and J assigned. Such tables are incomplete; in checked studies, under half of the missing clones stem from an unresolved V gene, and the remainder is unexplained. V and J calls and clone size are those listed in that table; D and trimming were worked out from the DNA. The sample's own table lists 36,000 or so clones. Approximately 3.7% of the sample goes to the ten largest clones.

The V and J genes are TRBV16 and TRBJ2-3; the best D guess is TRBD2, with 5 bases matching. Sequenced: blood buffy coat. The sequence was obtained from a woman between 18 and 69 years old with a cervical HPV16 infection that either progressed to CIN3+ or cleared (not recorded which). The covered CDR3 bases are TGTGCCAGCAGCCAAGCCAGCGGCGGGGATACG. Its protein product is CASSQASGGDT. The entire CDR3 protein reads CASSQASGGDTQYF.